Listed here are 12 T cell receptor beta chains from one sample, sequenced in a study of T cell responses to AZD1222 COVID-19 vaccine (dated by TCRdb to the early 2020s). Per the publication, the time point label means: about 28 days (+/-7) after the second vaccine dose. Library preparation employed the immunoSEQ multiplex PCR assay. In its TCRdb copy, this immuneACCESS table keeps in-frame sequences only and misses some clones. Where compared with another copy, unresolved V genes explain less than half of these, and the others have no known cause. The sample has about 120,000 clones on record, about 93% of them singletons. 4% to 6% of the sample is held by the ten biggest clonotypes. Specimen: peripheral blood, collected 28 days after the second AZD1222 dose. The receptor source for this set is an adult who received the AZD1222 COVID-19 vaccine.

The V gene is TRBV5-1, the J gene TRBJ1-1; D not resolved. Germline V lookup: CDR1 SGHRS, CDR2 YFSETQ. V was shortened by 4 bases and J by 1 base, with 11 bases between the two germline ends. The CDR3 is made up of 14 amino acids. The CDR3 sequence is CASSTASRNTEAFF. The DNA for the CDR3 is TGCGCCAGCAGCACAGCCAGTAGGAACACTGAAGCTTTCTTT.

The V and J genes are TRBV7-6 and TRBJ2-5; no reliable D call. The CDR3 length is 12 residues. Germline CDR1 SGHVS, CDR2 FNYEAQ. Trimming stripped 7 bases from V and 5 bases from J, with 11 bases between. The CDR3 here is CASTDPRETQYF. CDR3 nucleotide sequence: TGTGCCAGCACCGACCCTCGGGAGACCCAGTACTTC.

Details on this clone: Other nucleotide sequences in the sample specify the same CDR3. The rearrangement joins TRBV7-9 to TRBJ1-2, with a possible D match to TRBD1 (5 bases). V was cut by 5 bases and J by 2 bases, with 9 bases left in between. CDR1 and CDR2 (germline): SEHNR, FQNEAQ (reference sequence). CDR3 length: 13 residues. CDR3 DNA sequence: TGTGCCAGCAGCCTACAGGAAAACTATGGCTACACCTTC. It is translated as CASSLQENYGYTF.

In DNA, the CDR3 is TGTGCCAGCAGTTACCTGGCAAGCGGATCAGCTTACGAGCAGTACTTC. Translated, it gives CASSYLASGSAYEQYF. The chain carries TRBV6-2 or TRBV6-3 and TRBJ2-7; a possible D gene is TRBD2 (5 bases). Germline V lookup: CDR1 MNHEY, CDR2 SVGEGT. This CDR3 comprises 16 residues. Between the trimmed V and J ends, which lost 2 bases and 4 bases, there was a span of 18 bases.

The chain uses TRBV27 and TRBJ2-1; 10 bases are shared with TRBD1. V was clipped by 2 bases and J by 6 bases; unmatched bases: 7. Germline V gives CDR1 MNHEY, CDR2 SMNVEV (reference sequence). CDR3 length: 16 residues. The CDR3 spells CASSLPRQGASNEQFF. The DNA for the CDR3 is TGTGCCAGCAGTTTACCCCGACAGGGGGCTTCCAATGAGCAGTTCTTC.

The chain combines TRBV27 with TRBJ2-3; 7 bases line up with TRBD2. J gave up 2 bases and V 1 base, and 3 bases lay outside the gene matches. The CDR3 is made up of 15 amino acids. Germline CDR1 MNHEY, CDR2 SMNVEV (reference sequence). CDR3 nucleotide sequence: TGTGCCAGCAGTTTATTGCGGGGGTACACAGATACGCAGTATTTT. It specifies CASSLLRGYTDTQYF.

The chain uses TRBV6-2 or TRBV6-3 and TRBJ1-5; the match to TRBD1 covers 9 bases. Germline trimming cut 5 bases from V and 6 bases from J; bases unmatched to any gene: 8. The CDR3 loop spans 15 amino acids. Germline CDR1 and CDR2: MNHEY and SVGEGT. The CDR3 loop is CASSRTGGFGQPQHF. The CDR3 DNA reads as TGTGCCAGCAGTCGTACAGGGGGCTTTGGTCAGCCCCAGCATTTT.

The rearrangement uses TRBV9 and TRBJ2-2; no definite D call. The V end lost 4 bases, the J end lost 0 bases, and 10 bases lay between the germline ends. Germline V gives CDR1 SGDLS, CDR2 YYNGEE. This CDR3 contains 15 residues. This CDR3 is CASSPSDANTGELFF. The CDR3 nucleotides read TGTGCCAGCAGCCCGTCAGACGCGAACACCGGGGAGCTGTTTTTT.

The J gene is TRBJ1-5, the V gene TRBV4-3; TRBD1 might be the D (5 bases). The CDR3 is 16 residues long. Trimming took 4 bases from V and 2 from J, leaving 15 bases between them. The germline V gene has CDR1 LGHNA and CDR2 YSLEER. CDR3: CASSRSIGGGNQPQHF. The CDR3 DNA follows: TGCGCCAGCAGCCGTTCAATCGGGGGGGGCAATCAGCCCCAGCATTTT.

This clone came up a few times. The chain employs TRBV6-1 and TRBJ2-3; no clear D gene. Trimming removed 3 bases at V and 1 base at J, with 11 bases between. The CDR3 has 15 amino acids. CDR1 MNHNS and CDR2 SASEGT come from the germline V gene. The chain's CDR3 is CASSEGFVGTDTQYF. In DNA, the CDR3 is TGTGCCAGCAGTGAGGGTTTTGTCGGCACAGATACGCAGTATTTT.

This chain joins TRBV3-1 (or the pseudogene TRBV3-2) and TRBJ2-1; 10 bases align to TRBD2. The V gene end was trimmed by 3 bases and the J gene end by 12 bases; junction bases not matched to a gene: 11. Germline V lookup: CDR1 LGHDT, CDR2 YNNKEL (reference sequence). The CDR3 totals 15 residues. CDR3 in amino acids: CASSHRLAGGVWQFF. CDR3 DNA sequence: TGTGCCAGCAGCCATAGACTAGCGGGTGGCGTTTGGCAGTTCTTC.

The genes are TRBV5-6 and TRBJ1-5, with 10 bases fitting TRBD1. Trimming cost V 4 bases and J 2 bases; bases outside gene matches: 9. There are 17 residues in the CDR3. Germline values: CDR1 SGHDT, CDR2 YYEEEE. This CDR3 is CASSTTTGTGGNQPQHF. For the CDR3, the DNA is TGTGCCAGCAGCACCACAACCGGGACAGGGGGCAATCAGCCCCAGCATTTT.